The T cell receptor beta chain described here comes from a study of blood T cell repertoires in COVID-19. This clone was seen only a few times. Using immunoSEQ multiplex PCR, the repertoire was profiled, and TCRdb retains in-frame clones only, with some absent. In the table there are under 500,000 clones, approximately 90% of which are singletons. The trim removed 7 bases at V and 6 bases at J, leaving 13 bases unmatched. The CDR3 covers 15 residues. CDR1 and CDR2 from the germline V gene are LNHDA and SQIVND (reference sequence). The sequencing input was peripheral blood. The chain carries TRBV19 and TRBJ2-3, with TRBD2 matching over 7 bases. The TCR was taken from a woman aged 30 to 39 with acute or convalescent COVID-19. The CDR3 reads CASNKRGYEIDTQYF. CDR3 coding DNA: TGTGCCAGTAATAAGCGGGGTTATGAGATTGATACGCAGTATTTT. Combining the CDR3 with reference TRBV19 and TRBJ2-3 gives the whole variable domain DGGITQSPKYLFRKEGQNVTLSCEQNLNHDAMYWYRQDPGQGLRLIYYSQIVNDFQKGDIAEGYSVSREKKESFPLTVTSAQKNPTAFYLCASNKRGYEIDTQYFGPGTRLTVL.